Listed below are T cell receptor beta chains from one sample, sequenced in a study of T-cell memory formation after mild COVID-19. TCRdb redid the calling of the 5' RACE reads with MiXCR, one entry per CDR3 protein. In the table there are about 270,000 distinct CDR3 sequences, under 20% of which are singletons. Source material: PBMCs or a T cell subset sorted from them (not recorded which). The receptors were sampled from a young man who had mild COVID-19 (a few samples of this study predate the infection). Cell type and time point are not known. CDR3s leave out the opening cysteine and the closing phenylalanine or tryptophan.

v_call: TRBV20-1; cdr3_aa: SAPGVVGEKLF
v_call: TRBV19; cdr3_aa: ASSITPSSNEQF
v_call: TRBV7-2; cdr3_aa: ASSLAPGNIQY
v_call: TRBV6-5; cdr3_aa: ASSYDGQFTDTQY
v_call: TRBV6-6; cdr3_aa: ASSYSDTEAF
v_call: TRBV6-1; cdr3_aa: ASSDVSGEDTGELF
v_call: TRBV7-2; cdr3_aa: ASSLGLAMQTQY
v_call: TRBV5-1; cdr3_aa: ASSLVVAGAGDTQY
v_call: TRBV6-5; cdr3_aa: ASSYSPSRPYEQY
v_call: TRBV2; cdr3_aa: ASSPRDGEVETQY
v_call: TRBV6-5; cdr3_aa: ASSYFRGSEAF
v_call: TRBV5-8; cdr3_aa: ASSWALGTEAF
v_call: TRBV7-3; cdr3_aa: ASSQGQGSRAKNIQY
v_call: TRBV15; cdr3_aa: ATSRGVGVTDTQY
v_call: TRBV28; cdr3_aa: ASSVAGQGAWETQY
v_call: TRBV2; cdr3_aa: ASSRPSGGTDTQY
v_call: TRBV7-6; cdr3_aa: ASSSGDSYEQY
v_call: TRBV10-1; cdr3_aa: ASRRRAIAGDNEQF
v_call: TRBV7-2; cdr3_aa: ASKGQVRGSPLH
v_call: TRBV12-3/TRBV12-4; cdr3_aa: ASGERNTQY
v_call: TRBV25-1; cdr3_aa: ASSASQGEQF
v_call: TRBV12-3/TRBV12-4; cdr3_aa: ASSLGSFTDTQY
v_call: TRBV4-1; cdr3_aa: ASSQEREAAGGNNEQF
v_call: TRBV7-2; cdr3_aa: ASSVQGSGTDTQY
v_call: TRBV7-2; cdr3_aa: ASSEGLPETQY
v_call: TRBV6-5; cdr3_aa: ASTTVGEHGYT
v_call: TRBV7-2; cdr3_aa: ASNLSGTNYGYT
v_call: TRBV20-1; cdr3_aa: SAPSDLETQY
v_call: TRBV10-3; cdr3_aa: AISDEGTGRGYT
v_call: TRBV20-1; cdr3_aa: SAGRGVYNEQF
v_call: TRBV11-2; cdr3_aa: ASSFSGAIYEQY
v_call: TRBV5-1; cdr3_aa: ASSLGGDRVNEQF
v_call: TRBV20-1; cdr3_aa: SPDREETQY
v_call: TRBV5-1; cdr3_aa: ASSYDGVMNTEAF
v_call: TRBV28; cdr3_aa: ASGGGQGIYGYT
v_call: TRBV6-2/TRBV6-3; cdr3_aa: ASINPGTQETQY
v_call: TRBV13; cdr3_aa: ASSSPWG
v_call: TRBV7-2; cdr3_aa: ASSPRAPRNEQF
v_call: TRBV20-1; cdr3_aa: SGAGGAVVETQY
v_call: TRBV4-3; cdr3_aa: ASSQVRASETQY
v_call: TRBV6-2/TRBV6-3; cdr3_aa: ASSHPDEQY
v_call: TRBV4-1; cdr3_aa: ASSQVGRVSANSPLH
v_call: TRBV7-9; cdr3_aa: ASSSLAGGLWNEQF
v_call: TRBV20-1; cdr3_aa: SAQSDPAELF
v_call: TRBV28; cdr3_aa: ASNPAGNYGYT
v_call: TRBV20-1; cdr3_aa: SAPDRGIGGYT
v_call: TRBV15; cdr3_aa: ATSRDEARWSYNEQF
v_call: TRBV4-1; cdr3_aa: ASSLGRGRGLSSSGNTIY
v_call: TRBV10-3; cdr3_aa: AISERRGETQY
v_call: TRBV20-1; cdr3_aa: SARDTGTKETQY
v_call: TRBV27; cdr3_aa: ASSLYGYQETQY
v_call: TRBV3-1; cdr3_aa: ASRSESAGGIDEQF
v_call: TRBV7-9; cdr3_aa: ASSSQDSREGYT